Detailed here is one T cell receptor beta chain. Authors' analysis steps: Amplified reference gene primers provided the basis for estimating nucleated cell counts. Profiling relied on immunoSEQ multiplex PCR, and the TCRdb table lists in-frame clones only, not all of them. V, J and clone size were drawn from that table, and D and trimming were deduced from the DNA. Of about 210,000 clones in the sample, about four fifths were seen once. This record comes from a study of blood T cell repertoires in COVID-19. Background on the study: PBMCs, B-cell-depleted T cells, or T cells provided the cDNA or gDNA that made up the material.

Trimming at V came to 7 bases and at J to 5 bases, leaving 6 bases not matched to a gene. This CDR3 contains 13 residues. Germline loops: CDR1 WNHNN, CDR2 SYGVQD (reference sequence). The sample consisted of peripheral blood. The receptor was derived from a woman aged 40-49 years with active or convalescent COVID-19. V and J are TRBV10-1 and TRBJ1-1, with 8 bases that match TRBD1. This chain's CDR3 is CASNRDRGTEAFF. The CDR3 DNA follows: TGCGCCAGCAACCGAGACAGGGGAACTGAAGCTTTCTTT.